The present TCR beta chain was sequenced within a study of blood T cells in healthy people across ages. In regard to this clonotype: The antigen remains unidentified.

Donors were systemically healthy Caucasian individuals from Russia aged 6 to 90 years. A sample-barcoded 5' primer and a J-beta primer mix were used in a second PCR of roughly 6 to 11 cycles. TCRdb fed the 5' RACE reads into MiXCR, producing one record per CDR3 protein. The sample has some 1.5 million distinct CDR3 sequences, 28% seen once. CDR3 length equals 13 residues. Trimming took 9 bases from V and 8 from J, leaving 16 bases between them. Germline V gene lookup returns CDR1 KGHDR and CDR2 SFDVKD. Study-wide results and limits: The long-lived group displayed more naive CD4+ cells, plus higher diversity, than the aged donors did.

The chain is built from TRBV24-1 and TRBJ2-1, with D perhaps matching TRBD1 or TRBD2 (5 bases each). The sample was blood. The source of this sequence is a woman aged 30 to 39 in good health. CDR3 DNA: TGTGCCACCCGATCACCGGGGACGGATGAGCAGTTCTTC. Its translation is CATRSPGTDEQFF.